This T cell receptor beta chain was profiled in a study of blood T cell repertoires in COVID-19. Method: immunoSEQ multiplex PCR; TCRdb's copy keeps in-frame clones and lacks some. The sample lists approximately 470,000 clones, approximately 83% seen once, with approximately 2.9% in the top ten. This CDR3 contains 13 residues. Deletions cut 2 bases from V and 5 bases from J, with 6 bases between. Germline assignment: CDR1 SGHTA and CDR2 FQGTGA. Note on this clone: Other DNA sequences in this sample translate to the same CDR3.

The chain combines TRBV7-3 with TRBJ2-2; no clear D. The source is a human donor in a cohort sampled during active COVID-19. Sample: peripheral blood. The CDR3 sequence is CASSLSRTGELFF. CDR3 coding DNA: TGTGCCAGCAGCTTATCACGGACCGGGGAGCTGTTTTTT. Full variable domain (rest looked up from reference TRBV7-3 and TRBJ2-2): GAGVSQTPSNKVTEKGKYVELRCDPISGHTALYWYRQSLGQGPEFLIYFQGTGAADDSGLPNDRFFAVRPEGSVSTLKIQRTERGDSAVYLCASSLSRTGELFFGEGSRLTVL.